This T cell receptor beta chain was captured by sequencing in a study of blood T cells in healthy people across ages. Germline CDR1 SNHLY, CDR2 FYNNEI. This CDR3 spans 15 amino acids. Alongside a J-beta primer mix, a sample-barcoded 5' primer served in a second PCR lasting about 6 to 12 cycles. A template-switch adaptor that had 12 random nucleotides put a tag on each cDNA molecule. TCRdb reprocessed the 5' RACE reads with MiXCR, giving one entry per CDR3 protein. The sample lists approximately 690,000 distinct CDR3 sequences, roughly 41% occurring once. The amount of total RNA extracted per sample was at least 5.5 micrograms. Concerning this clonotype: The junction differs from germline at one of its ends, possibly a read error.

Sample: blood. The V and J genes are TRBV2 and TRBJ2-1; possibly TRBD1 or TRBD2 for D (5 bases each). This clonotype was obtained from a man older than 75 in good health. This CDR3 reads CASSAGTSSYNEQFF. The CDR3 nucleotides read TGTGCCAGTAGTGCCGGGACCTCAAGCTACAATGAGCAGTTCTTC. The full variable domain, with the rest looked up from reference TRBV2 and TRBJ2-1, is EPEVTQTPSHQVTQMGQEVILRCVPISNHLYFYWYRQILGQKVEFLVSFYNNEISEKSEIFDDQFSVERPDGSNFTLKIRSTKLEDSAMYFCASSAGTSSYNEQFFGPGTRLTVL.